This passage covers 5 T cell receptor beta chains from one sample sequenced in a study of T cells in Graves' hyperthyroidism and ophthalmopathy. TCR beta CDR3 regions were amplified from RNA transcripts. HTBI primers were used for first-round RT-PCR of the TCR CDR3. Using its own MiXCR run on the multiplex PCR reads, TCRdb lists one record per CDR3 protein. The table records approximately 430,000 distinct CDR3 sequences, around 14% of them present only once. The sequenced sample consisted of blood. These receptor sequences come from a woman aged 18-30 years with Graves' hyperthyroidism.

At least ten counts were recorded for this clonotype. The V and J genes are TRBV27 and TRBJ1-2; D is undetermined. The CDR3 loop spans 13 amino acids. Germline V gives CDR1 MNHEY, CDR2 SMNVEV (reference sequence). V lost 3 bases, J lost 8 bases, and 13 bases lay in between. CDR3 region: CASSFAGRRGYTF. The DNA of the CDR3 is TGTGCCAGCAGTTTCGCCGGGCGAAGGGGCTACACCTTC.

The V call is TRBV9, the J call TRBJ2-7, with a weak D call TRBD1 (6 bases). Deletions cut 1 base from V and 7 bases from J, with 15 bases between. The germline V gene has CDR1 SGDLS and CDR2 YYNGEE. The CDR3 spans 14 residues. CDR3 DNA: TGTGCCAGCAGCGTATCCGCACAGGGTACGGAGCAGTACTTC. It translates to CASSVSAQGTEQYF. The complete variable domain, with remaining parts taken from reference TRBV9 and TRBJ2-7, reads DSGVTQTPKHLITATGQRVTLRCSPRSGDLSVYWYQQSLDQGLQFLIQYYNGEERAKGNILERFSAQQFPDLHSELNLSSLELGDSALYFCASSVSAQGTEQYFGPGTRLTVT.

At least ten counts were recorded for this clonotype. The chain links TRBV28 to TRBJ1-6, with D perhaps TRBD1 (5 bases). The germline V gene encodes CDR1 MDHEN and CDR2 SYDVKM. Trimming shortened V by 6 bases and J by 3 bases, and 18 bases separated the two germline ends. This CDR3 is 17 amino acids long. CDR3 nucleotides: TGTGCCAGCAGCCTAGGGGCGGGGAGCAGCTATAATTCACCCCTCCACTTT. Translating gives CASSLGAGSSYNSPLHF.

This clonotype was recorded at least ten times. The J gene is TRBJ2-2, the V gene TRBV2, with D perhaps given as TRBD1 or TRBD2 (6 bases each). This CDR3 has 15 residues. CDR1 and CDR2 from the germline V gene are SNHLY and FYNNEI. Trimming removed 6 bases at V and 5 bases at J, with 16 bases between. The CDR3 sequence is CASRGGGLGTGELFF. The CDR3 bases are TGTGCCAGCAGGGGGGGCGGCCTGGGGACCGGGGAGCTGTTTTTT.

This clonotype was counted between two and nine times. V and J are TRBV10-3 and TRBJ1-3; 9 bases align to TRBD1. This CDR3 comprises 15 residues. The V segment lost 1 base and the J segment 6 bases; nucleotides outside the gene matches: 4. Germline V gene data show CDR1 as ENHRY and CDR2 as SYGVKD. The CDR3 nucleotides read TGTGCCATCAGTGAGTGGGACAGGGAAGAAAACACCATATATTTT. It codes for CAISEWDREENTIYF.